These 3 T cell receptor beta chains originate from one sample sequenced in a study of spatial heterogeneity in lung cancer. The time point denotes: sample taken at primary tumor resection. In TCRdb, the 5' RACE reads were re-called with MiXCR into one record per CDR3 protein. Of 2,500 or so distinct CDR3 sequences listed, around 1.8% are singletons. The source was normal lung tissue next to the tumor, collected at surgery. All receptors come from a male donor with early-stage non-small cell lung cancer.

Within the sample, this clonotype is medium-sized. The rearrangement joins TRBV2 to TRBJ1-1; the D gene is possibly TRBD1 (5 bases). There are 14 residues in the CDR3. Germline V gene sequence: CDR1 SNHLY, CDR2 FYNNEI. V was shortened by 1 base and J by 0 bases, with 6 bases between the two germline ends. CDR3 nucleotides: TGTGCCAGCAGTGAAGAGGGGATGAACACTGAAGCTTTCTTT. It is translated as CASSEEGMNTEAFF.

This clonotype was counted many times. The rearrangement links TRBV7-2 to TRBJ2-1; D gene unclear. Germline V CDR1 and CDR2: SGHTA, FQGNSA. V dropped 5 bases and J dropped 8 bases, with 7 bases sitting between them. CDR3 length: 11 residues. The CDR3 sequence is CASSPMYEQFF. In DNA form, the CDR3 reads TGTGCCAGCAGCCCTATGTATGAGCAGTTCTTC. Full variable domain (rest looked up from reference TRBV7-2 and TRBJ2-1): GAGVSQSPSNKVTEKGKDVELRCDPISGHTALYWYRQSLGQGLEFLIYFQGNSAPDKSGLPSDRFSAERTGGSVSTLTIQRTQQEDSAVYLCASSPMYEQFFGPGTRLTVL.

This clonotype was found many times. This may come from a read error, since a much larger clone is one base off. The chain carries TRBV6-5 and TRBJ1-2, with 8 bases identical to TRBD1. Germline V gives CDR1 MNHEY, CDR2 SVGAGI. This CDR3 is built from 16 residues. In DNA form, the CDR3 reads TGTGCCAGCAGTTACTCAGGGGGGGCAGGGGGCTATGGCTACAACTTC. This encodes CASSYSGGAGGYGYNF.